Presented here are 3 T cell receptor beta chains from one specimen sequenced in a study of T cell repertoires in cytomegalovirus infection. MiXCR, applied by TCRdb to the reads, yields one record per CDR3 protein. The data hold around 450,000 distinct CDR3 sequences, with roughly 12% observed a single time. The sequenced sample was PBMCs. The receptors here all came from a human donor in good health (CMV status not recorded). Some clones in this sample may be carry-over from other donors' samples.

The rearrangement joins TRBV11-2 to TRBJ2-7, with D tentatively TRBD1 or TRBD2 (5 bases each). Germline V CDR1 and CDR2: SGHAT, FQNNGV. This CDR3 is 15 amino acids long. The V end was cut by 5 bases, the J end by 5 bases, with 19 bases between. CDR3: CASSRGTTTGNEQYF. CDR3 in DNA: TGTGCCAGCAGCAGAGGGACCACAACCGGGAACGAGCAGTACTTC.

This clonotype was seen at least ten times. The chain couples TRBV6-2 or TRBV6-3 to TRBJ2-7, with D unclear. Germline V gives CDR1 MNHEY, CDR2 SVGEGT. V gave up 4 bases and J gave up 3 bases, with 10 bases separating them. This CDR3 region has 13 residues. CDR3 region: CASSSSSIYEQYF. The CDR3, as DNA: TGTGCCAGCAGTTCCAGCTCTATCTACGAGCAGTACTTC.

There are many counts of this clonotype. The chain couples TRBV7-2 to TRBJ1-2, with TRBD1 as a possible D gene (5 bases). Germline V gene lookup returns CDR1 SGHTA and CDR2 FQGNSA. The CDR3 spans 14 residues. V dropped 5 bases and J dropped 11 bases, with 21 bases sitting between them. The CDR3 DNA is TGTGCCAGCAGCCCAACTAACGGACAAGACAAGTACACCTTC. Translating gives CASSPTNGQDKYTF.